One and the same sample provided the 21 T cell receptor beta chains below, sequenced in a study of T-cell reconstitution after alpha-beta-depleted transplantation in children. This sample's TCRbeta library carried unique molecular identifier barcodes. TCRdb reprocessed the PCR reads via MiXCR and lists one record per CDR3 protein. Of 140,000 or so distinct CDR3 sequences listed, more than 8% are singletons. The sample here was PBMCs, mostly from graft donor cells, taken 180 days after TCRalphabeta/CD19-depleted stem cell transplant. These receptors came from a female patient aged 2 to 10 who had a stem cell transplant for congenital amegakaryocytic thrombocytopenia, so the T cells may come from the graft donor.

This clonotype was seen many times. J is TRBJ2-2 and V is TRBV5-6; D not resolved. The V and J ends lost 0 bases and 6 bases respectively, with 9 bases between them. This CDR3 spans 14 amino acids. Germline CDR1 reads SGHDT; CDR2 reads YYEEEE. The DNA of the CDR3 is TGTGCCAGCAGCTTGGTGGGCTTTTCCGGGGAGCTGTTTTTT. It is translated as CASSLVGFSGELFF.

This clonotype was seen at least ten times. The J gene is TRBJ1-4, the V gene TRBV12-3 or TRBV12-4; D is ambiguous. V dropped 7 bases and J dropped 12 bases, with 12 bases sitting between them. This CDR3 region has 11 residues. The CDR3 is CASNGNGELFF. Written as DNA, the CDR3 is TGTGCCAGCAACGGAAACGGGGAACTGTTTTTT.

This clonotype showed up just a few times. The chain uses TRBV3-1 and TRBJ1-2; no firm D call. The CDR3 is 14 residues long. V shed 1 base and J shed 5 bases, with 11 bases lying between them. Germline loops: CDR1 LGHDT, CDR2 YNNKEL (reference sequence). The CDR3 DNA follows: TGTGCCAGCAGCCAAGGAGCCGTTGCATATGGCTACACCTTC. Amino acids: CASSQGAVAYGYTF.

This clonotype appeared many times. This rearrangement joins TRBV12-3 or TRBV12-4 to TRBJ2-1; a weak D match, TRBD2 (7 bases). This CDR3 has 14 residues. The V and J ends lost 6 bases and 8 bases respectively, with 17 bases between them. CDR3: CASRERGRGYEQFF. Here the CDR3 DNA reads TGTGCCAGCAGAGAGCGGGGAAGGGGGTATGAGCAGTTCTTC.

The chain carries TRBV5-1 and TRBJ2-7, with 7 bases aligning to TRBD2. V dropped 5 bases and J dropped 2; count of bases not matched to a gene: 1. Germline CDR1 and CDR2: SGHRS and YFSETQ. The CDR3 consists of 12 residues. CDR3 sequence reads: CASRGGTYEQYF. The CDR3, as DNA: TGCGCCAGCAGGGGAGGGACCTACGAGCAGTACTTC.

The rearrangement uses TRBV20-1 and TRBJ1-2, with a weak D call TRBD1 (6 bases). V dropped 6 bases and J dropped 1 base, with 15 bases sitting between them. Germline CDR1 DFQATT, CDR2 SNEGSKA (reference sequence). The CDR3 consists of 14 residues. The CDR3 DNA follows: TGCAGTGCCACTAGACAGGCGCTTAACTATGGCTACACCTTC. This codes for CSATRQALNYGYTF.

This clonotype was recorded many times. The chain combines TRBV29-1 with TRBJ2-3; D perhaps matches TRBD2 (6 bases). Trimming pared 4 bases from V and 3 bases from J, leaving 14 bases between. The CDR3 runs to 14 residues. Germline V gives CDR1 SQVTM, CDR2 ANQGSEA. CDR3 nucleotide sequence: TGCAGCGTTGGAGAGTGGAGGGCTACAGATACGCAGTATTTT. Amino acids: CSVGEWRATDTQYF.

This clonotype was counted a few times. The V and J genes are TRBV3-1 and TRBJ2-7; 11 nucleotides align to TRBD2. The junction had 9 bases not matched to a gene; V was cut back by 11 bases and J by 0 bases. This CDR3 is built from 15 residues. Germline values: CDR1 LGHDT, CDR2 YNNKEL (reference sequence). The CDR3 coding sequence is TGTGCCTGCTGCCCGGGACTAGCGGTCTCCTACGAGCAGTACTTC. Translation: CACCPGLAVSYEQYF.

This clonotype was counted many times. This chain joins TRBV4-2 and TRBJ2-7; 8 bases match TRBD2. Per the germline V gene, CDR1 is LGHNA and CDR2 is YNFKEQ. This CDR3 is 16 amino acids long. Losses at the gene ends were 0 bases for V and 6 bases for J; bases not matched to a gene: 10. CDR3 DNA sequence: TGTGCCAGCAGCCAAGATCGCACTAGCGGTCGGTCCGAGCAGTACTTC. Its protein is CASSQDRTSGRSEQYF.

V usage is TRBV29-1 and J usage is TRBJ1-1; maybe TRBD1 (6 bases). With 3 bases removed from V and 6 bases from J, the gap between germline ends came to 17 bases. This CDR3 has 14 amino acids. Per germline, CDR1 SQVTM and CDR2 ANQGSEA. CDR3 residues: CSVEAFLPGAEAFF. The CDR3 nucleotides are TGCAGCGTTGAGGCTTTCTTACCAGGGGCTGAAGCTTTCTTT. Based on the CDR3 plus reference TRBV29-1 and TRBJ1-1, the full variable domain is SAVISQKPSRDICQRGTSLTIQCQVDSQVTMMFWYRQQPGQSLTLIATANQGSEATYESGFVIDKFPISRPNLTFSTLTVSNMSPEDSSIYLCSVEAFLPGAEAFFGQGTRLTVV.

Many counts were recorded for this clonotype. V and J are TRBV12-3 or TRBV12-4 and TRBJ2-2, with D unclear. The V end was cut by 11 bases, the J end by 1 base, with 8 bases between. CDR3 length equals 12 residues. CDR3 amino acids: CALRMNTGELFF. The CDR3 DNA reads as TGTGCCCTCCGGATGAACACCGGGGAGCTGTTTTTT.

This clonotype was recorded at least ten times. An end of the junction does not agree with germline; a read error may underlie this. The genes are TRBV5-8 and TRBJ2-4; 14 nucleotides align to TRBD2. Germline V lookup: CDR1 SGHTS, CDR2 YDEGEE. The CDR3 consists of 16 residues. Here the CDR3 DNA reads TGTGCCAGCAGCCCCAGACTAGCGGGGGGGCTGACCCACAGAACTTTC. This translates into CASSPRLAGGLTHRTF. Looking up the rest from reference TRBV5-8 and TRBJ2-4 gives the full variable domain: EAGVTQSPTHLIKTRGQQATLRCSPISGHTSVYWYQQALGLGLQFLLWYDEGEERNRGNFPPRFSGRQFPNYSSELNVNALELEDSALYLCASSPRLAGGLTHRTFGAGTRLSVL.

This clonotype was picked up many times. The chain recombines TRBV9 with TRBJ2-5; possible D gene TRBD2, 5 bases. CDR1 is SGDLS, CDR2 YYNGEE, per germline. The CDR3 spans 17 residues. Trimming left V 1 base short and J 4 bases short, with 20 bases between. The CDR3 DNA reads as TGTGCCAGCAGCGTACACGGGTCCTACCAAGAGGGAGAGACCCAGTACTTC. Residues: CASSVHGSYQEGETQYF. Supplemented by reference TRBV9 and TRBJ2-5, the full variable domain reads DSGVTQTPKHLITATGQRVTLRCSPRSGDLSVYWYQQSLDQGLQFLIQYYNGEERAKGNILERFSAQQFPDLHSELNLSSLELGDSALYFCASSVHGSYQEGETQYFGPGTRLLVL.

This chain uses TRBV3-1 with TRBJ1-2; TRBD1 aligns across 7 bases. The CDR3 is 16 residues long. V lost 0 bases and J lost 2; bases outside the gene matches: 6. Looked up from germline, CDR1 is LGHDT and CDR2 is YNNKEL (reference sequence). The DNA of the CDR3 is TGTGCCAGCAGCCAAGAAATGGAGACAGGGAACTATGGCTACACCTTC. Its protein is CASSQEMETGNYGYTF.

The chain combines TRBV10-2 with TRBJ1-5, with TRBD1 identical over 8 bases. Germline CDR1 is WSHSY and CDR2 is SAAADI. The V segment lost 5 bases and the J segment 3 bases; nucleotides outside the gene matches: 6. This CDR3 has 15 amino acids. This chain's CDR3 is CASSIGQGYNQPQHF. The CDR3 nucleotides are TGCGCCAGCAGTATTGGACAGGGCTACAATCAGCCCCAGCATTTT.

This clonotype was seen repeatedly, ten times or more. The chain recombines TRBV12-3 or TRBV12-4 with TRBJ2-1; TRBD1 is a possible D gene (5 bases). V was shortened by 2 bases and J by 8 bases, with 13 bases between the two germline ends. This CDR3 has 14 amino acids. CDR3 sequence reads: CASSLLPGIDEQFF. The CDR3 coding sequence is TGTGCCAGCAGTTTATTGCCAGGGATCGATGAGCAGTTCTTC.

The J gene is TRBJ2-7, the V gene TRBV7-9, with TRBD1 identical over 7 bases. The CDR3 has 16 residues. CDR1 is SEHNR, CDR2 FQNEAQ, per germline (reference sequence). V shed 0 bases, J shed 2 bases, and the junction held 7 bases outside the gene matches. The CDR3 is CASSLATMDRTYEQYF. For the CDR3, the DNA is TGTGCCAGCAGCTTAGCGACGATGGACAGGACCTACGAGCAGTACTTC.

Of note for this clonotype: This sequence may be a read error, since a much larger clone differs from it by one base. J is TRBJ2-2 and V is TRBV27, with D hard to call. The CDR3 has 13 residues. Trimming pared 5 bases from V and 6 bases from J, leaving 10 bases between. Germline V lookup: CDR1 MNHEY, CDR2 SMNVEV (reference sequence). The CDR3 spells CASSTIGPGELFF. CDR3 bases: TGTGCCAGCAGTACCATAGGACCCGGGGAGCTGTTTTTT.

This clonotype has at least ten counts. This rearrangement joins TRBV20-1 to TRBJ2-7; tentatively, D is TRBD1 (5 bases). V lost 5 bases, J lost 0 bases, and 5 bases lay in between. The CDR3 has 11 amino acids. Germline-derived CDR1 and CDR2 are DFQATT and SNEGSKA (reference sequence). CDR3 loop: CSADSSYEQYF. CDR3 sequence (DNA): TGCAGTGCTGACAGCTCCTACGAGCAGTACTTC.

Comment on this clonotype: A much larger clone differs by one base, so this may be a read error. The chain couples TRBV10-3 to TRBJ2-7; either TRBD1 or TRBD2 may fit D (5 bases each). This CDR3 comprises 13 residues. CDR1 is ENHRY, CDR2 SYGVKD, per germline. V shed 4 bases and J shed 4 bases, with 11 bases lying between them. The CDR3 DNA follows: TGTGCCATCAGTGTGGCATGGGGGTACGAGCAGTACTTC. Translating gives CAISVAWGYEQYF.

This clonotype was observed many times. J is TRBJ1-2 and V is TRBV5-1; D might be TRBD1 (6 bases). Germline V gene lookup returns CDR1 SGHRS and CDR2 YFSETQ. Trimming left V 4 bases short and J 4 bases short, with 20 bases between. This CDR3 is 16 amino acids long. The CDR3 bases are TGCGCCAGCAGCCGGTTCCCACAGGGCGCAAGCTATGGCTACACCTTC. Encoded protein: CASSRFPQGASYGYTF.